The 7 T cell receptor beta chains reported below all come from one sample, sequenced in a study of control samples from healthy donors and cancer patients. Here immunoSEQ multiplex PCR was the method, and the copy in TCRdb shows in-frame clones only, minus some. The sample includes 70,000 to 80,000 clones, 70% to 90% of them seen just once. Sequencing input: PBMCs. The receptors stem from a woman aged 55-75 years with head and neck cancer.

The V gene is TRBV29-1, the J gene TRBJ1-1; D remains unclear. V was trimmed by 7 bases and J by 6 bases, leaving 18 bases between them. Germline CDR1 and CDR2: SQVTM and ANQGSEA. The CDR3 contains 13 residues. The CDR3 bases are TGCAGCGCGACACAGACCGAAGTGGCTGAAGCTTTCTTT. As protein: CSATQTEVAEAFF.

The chain couples TRBV29-1 to TRBJ2-1; 11 bases are shared with TRBD2. After removal of 0 bases from V and 6 bases from J, the junction contained 4 bases not matched to a gene. From germline, CDR1 is SQVTM and CDR2 ANQGSEA. There are 15 residues in the CDR3. DNA for the CDR3: TGCAGCGTTGAAGAGTGGGGGACTAGCGGCAATGAGCAGTTCTTC. Its protein is CSVEEWGTSGNEQFF.

V gene TRBV9 combines with J gene TRBJ1-5; D is uncertain. CDR3 size: 14 residues. V was pared by 2 bases and J by 0 bases, with 6 bases between. In germline, CDR1 is SGDLS, CDR2 YYNGEE. CDR3: CASSVGFSNQPQHF. Here the CDR3 DNA reads TGTGCCAGCAGCGTCGGGTTTAGCAATCAGCCCCAGCATTTT.

This chain connects TRBV7-2 to TRBJ2-7, with D possibly TRBD2 on 6 matching bases. This CDR3 is 15 amino acids long. Germline CDR1 is SGHTA and CDR2 is FQGNSA. Trimming stripped 1 base from V and 0 bases from J, with 10 bases between. CDR3 coding DNA: TGTGCCAGCAGCTTAGGGCGGGGCAGCTCCTACGAGCAGTACTTC. Residues: CASSLGRGSSYEQYF.

The chain links TRBV30 to TRBJ1-4, with D possibly matching TRBD1 (6 bases). Germline V gene sequence: CDR1 GTSNPN, CDR2 SVGIG (reference sequence). The CDR3 consists of 14 residues. Deletions cut 0 bases from V and 4 bases from J, with 9 bases between. The CDR3 sequence: CAWSVQGLNEKLFF. CDR3 coding DNA: TGTGCCTGGAGTGTACAGGGTCTTAATGAAAAACTGTTTTTT.

Details on this clone: At one end the junction does not follow the germline gene, possibly because of a read error. V usage is TRBV30 and J usage is TRBJ2-1, with D possibly TRBD2 on 5 matching bases. The CDR3 sequence is 19 residues long. Germline CDR1 and CDR2: GTSNPN and SVGIG (reference sequence). CDR3 loop: CAWSGDGRPFISSHNGQFF. As DNA, the CDR3 is TGTGCCTGGAGTGGAGATGGGAGACCGTTTATTTCGTCCCACAATGGGCAGTTCTTC.

This chain links TRBV3-1 (or the pseudogene TRBV3-2) with TRBJ2-1; 11 bases are a match to TRBD1. V shed 3 bases, J shed 8 bases, and the junction held 6 bases outside the gene matches. There are 15 residues in the CDR3. Germline values: CDR1 LGHDT, CDR2 YNNKEL (reference sequence). The CDR3 loop reads CASSHPGQGVYEQFF. The CDR3 DNA is TGTGCCAGCAGCCACCCGGGACAGGGGGTCTATGAGCAGTTCTTC.